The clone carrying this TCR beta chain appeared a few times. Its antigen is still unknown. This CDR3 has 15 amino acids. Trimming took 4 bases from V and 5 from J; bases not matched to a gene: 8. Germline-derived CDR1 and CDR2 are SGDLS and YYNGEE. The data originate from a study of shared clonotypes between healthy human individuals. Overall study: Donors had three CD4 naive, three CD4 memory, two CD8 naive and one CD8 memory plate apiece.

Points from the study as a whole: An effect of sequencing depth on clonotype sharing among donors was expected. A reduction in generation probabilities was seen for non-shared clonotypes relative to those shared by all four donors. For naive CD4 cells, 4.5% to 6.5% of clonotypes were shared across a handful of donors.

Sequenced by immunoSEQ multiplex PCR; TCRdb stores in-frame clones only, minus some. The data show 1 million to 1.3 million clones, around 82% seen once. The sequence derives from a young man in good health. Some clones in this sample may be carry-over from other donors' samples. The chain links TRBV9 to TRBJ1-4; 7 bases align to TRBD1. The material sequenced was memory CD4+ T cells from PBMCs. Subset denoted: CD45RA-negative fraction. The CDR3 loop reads CASSSGQPSNEKLFF. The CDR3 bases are TGTGCCAGCAGCTCGGGACAGCCAAGCAATGAAAAACTGTTTTTT.